These 19 T cell receptor beta chains originate from one sample sequenced in a study of blood T cell repertoires in COVID-19. The assay was immunoSEQ multiplex PCR, and TCRdb's table has in-frame clones only and misses some. The sample lists around 200,000 clones, approximately 87% seen once, with 3.1% in the top ten. Sequencing used PBMCs or T cells enriched from blood (not recorded which). These receptors were obtained from a woman in her forties or fifties in a cohort exposed to, infected with or recovered from COVID-19 (not recorded which).

Points on this clone: Other DNA sequences in this specimen translate into the identical CDR3. The chain employs TRBV12-3 or TRBV12-4 and TRBJ1-1; D is possibly TRBD1 (6 bases). CDR3 length: 12 residues. Trimming left V 8 bases short and J 1 base short, with 8 bases between. The CDR3 protein is CASGRGNTEAFF. CDR3 nucleotide sequence: TGTGCCAGCGGCAGGGGGAACACTGAAGCTTTCTTT.

The rearrangement links TRBV30 to TRBJ2-5, with 9 bases identical to TRBD1. The CDR3 consists of 14 residues. V trimming: 2 bases; J trimming: 5 bases; junction bases outside the gene matches: 6. Germline values: CDR1 GTSNPN, CDR2 SVGIG (reference sequence). CDR3 in amino acids: CAWSTGGAGETQYF. CDR3 DNA sequence: TGTGCCTGGAGTACAGGGGGCGCGGGGGAGACCCAGTACTTC. The variable domain in full, completed from reference TRBV30 and TRBJ2-5, reads SQTIHQWPATLVQPVGSPLSLECTVEGTSNPNLYWYRQAAGRGLQLLFYSVGIGQISSEVPQNLSASRPQDRQFILSSKKLLLSDSGFYLCAWSTGGAGETQYFGPGTRLLVL.

The gene calls are TRBV7-9 and TRBJ1-2, with 10 bases that match TRBD1. Trimming at V came to 5 bases and at J to 12 bases, leaving 9 bases not matched to a gene. The CDR3 runs 13 residues. Germline V gives CDR1 SEHNR, CDR2 FQNEAQ (reference sequence). CDR3 coding DNA: TGTGCCAGCAGCCCGCAGACAGGGGGCGAAGACACCTTC. Translation gives CASSPQTGGEDTF. Complete variable domain (other parts from reference TRBV7-9 and TRBJ1-2): DTGVSQNPRHKITKRGQNVTFRCDPISEHNRLYWYRQTLGQGPEFLTYFQNEAQLEKSRLLSDRFSAERPKGSFSTLEIQRTEQGDSAMYLCASSPQTGGEDTFGSGTRLTVV.

V and J are TRBV7-8 and TRBJ1-1, with a possible D match to TRBD1 (5 bases). Germline assignment: CDR1 SGHVS and CDR2 FQNEAQ. The CDR3 loop spans 13 amino acids. Trimming took off 3 bases at V and 6 bases at J, with 11 bases between the two ends. The DNA of the CDR3 is TGTGCCAGCAGCTTGCAGGGCACCGCTGAAGCTTTCTTT. The encoded protein is CASSLQGTAEAFF.

In this sample, this clone turned up once. CDR3 loop: CSASSRVQGAFHEQYF. CDR3 DNA sequence: TGCAGTGCTAGTTCAAGGGTACAGGGGGCTTTCCACGAGCAGTACTTC. This chain connects TRBV20-1 to TRBJ2-7, with TRBD1 identical over 9 bases. Losses at the gene ends were 3 bases for V and 5 bases for J; bases not matched to a gene: 14. CDR1 and CDR2 from the germline V gene are DFQATT and SNEGSKA (reference sequence). This CDR3 comprises 16 residues.

The chain has TRBV28 and TRBJ2-2; the match to TRBD1 covers 7 bases. Germline V CDR1 and CDR2: MDHEN, SYDVKM. The CDR3 is made up of 14 amino acids. V dropped 7 bases and J dropped 7; count of bases not matched to a gene: 9. The CDR3 reads CASTTDRLSGELFF. CDR3 DNA sequence: TGTGCCAGCACCACGGACAGGTTGAGCGGGGAGCTGTTTTTT.

This clone was counted between two and nine times. The gene calls are TRBV27 and TRBJ1-2, with TRBD1 as a possible D gene (6 bases). Deletions cut 4 bases from V and 4 bases from J, with 10 bases between. CDR3 size: 13 residues. CDR1 and CDR2 from the germline V gene are MNHEY and SMNVEV (reference sequence). The CDR3 DNA is TGTGCCAGCAGTTCCGCAGGGGCCTATGGCTACACCTTC. Its translation is CASSSAGAYGYTF.

The chain recombines TRBV7-6 with TRBJ2-3, with D tentatively TRBD1 (5 bases). CDR1 SGHVS and CDR2 FNYEAQ come from the germline V gene. The CDR3 spans 13 residues. The V gene lost 1 base and the J gene lost 3 bases, with 5 bases spanning the gap. CDR3 loop: CASSLGQTDTQYF. The CDR3 nucleotides are TGTGCCAGCAGCTTAGGACAGACAGATACGCAGTATTTT.

The J gene is TRBJ1-2, the V gene TRBV28; D call uncertain. In germline, CDR1 is MDHEN, CDR2 SYDVKM. V was clipped by 5 bases and J by 0 bases, with 7 bases between them. CDR3 length: 13 residues. The CDR3 reads CASSRQANYGYTF. The CDR3 DNA sequence: TGTGCCAGCAGTCGGCAGGCTAACTATGGCTACACCTTC.

This sequence joins TRBV5-1 and TRBJ2-7; 10 bases map to TRBD2. V shed 1 base and J 5 bases; nucleotides not matched to a gene: 6. The V gene's germline CDR1 is SGHRS and CDR2 YFSETQ. The length of the CDR3 is 15 residues. The CDR3 spells CASSLSSGGADEQYF. In nucleotides, the CDR3 is TGCGCCAGCAGCTTGTCTAGCGGGGGAGCGGACGAGCAGTACTTC.

This clone was seen a single time. This sequence joins TRBV9 and TRBJ1-3, with D hard to call. There are 16 residues in the CDR3. Trimming took 0 bases from V and 0 from J, leaving 10 bases between them. The germline V gene has CDR1 SGDLS and CDR2 YYNGEE. CDR3 amino acids: CASSVDSLPSGNTIYF. DNA for the CDR3: TGTGCCAGCAGCGTAGATAGTCTTCCCTCTGGAAACACCATATATTTT.

The V gene is TRBV10-3, the J gene TRBJ1-2; 10 bases match TRBD1. Germline assignment: CDR1 ENHRY and CDR2 SYGVKD. The CDR3 contains 14 residues. The V segment lost 8 bases and the J segment 6 bases; nucleotides outside the gene matches: 9. CDR3 bases: TGTGCCATCGCCGGTAGACAGGGGGCTAATGGCTACACCTTC. Translated: CAIAGRQGANGYTF.

The chain recombines TRBV4-3 with TRBJ2-7, with D perhaps TRBD1 (5 bases). The CDR3 has 13 amino acids. Germline V gene lookup returns CDR1 LGHNA and CDR2 YSLEER. V was trimmed by 2 bases and J by 5 bases, leaving 10 bases between them. CDR3 DNA: TGCGCCAGCAGCCAATTAGGGGTCGACGAGCAGTACTTC. It yields the protein CASSQLGVDEQYF.

The count of this clone is one. The J gene is TRBJ2-1, the V gene TRBV3-1 (or the pseudogene TRBV3-2); TRBD2 matches at 10 bases. J was trimmed by 7 bases and V by 3 bases; bases with no gene match: 6. The length of the CDR3 is 15 residues. CDR1 is LGHDT and CDR2 is YNNKEL in the germline V gene (reference sequence). CDR3 in amino acids: CASSHQRGGVNEQFF. The CDR3 nucleotides are TGTGCCAGCAGCCACCAGCGGGGGGGCGTGAATGAGCAGTTCTTC.

The V gene is TRBV5-1, the J gene TRBJ2-2; D uncertain. V was shortened by 6 bases and J by 8 bases, with 8 bases between the two germline ends. Germline V gene lookup returns CDR1 SGHRS and CDR2 YFSETQ. The CDR3 is made up of 11 amino acids. The CDR3 loop reads CASTEAGELFF. In nucleotides, the CDR3 is TGCGCCAGCACCGAGGCTGGGGAGCTGTTTTTT.

The rearrangement uses TRBV7-8 and TRBJ2-1; 9 bases align to TRBD2. The V gene's germline CDR1 is SGHVS and CDR2 FQNEAQ. V shed 4 bases and J 0 bases; nucleotides not matched to a gene: 16. The length of the CDR3 is 20 residues. The CDR3 loop reads CASSSSYRVRLAVSYNEQFF. CDR3 in DNA: TGTGCCAGCAGCTCCAGTTATCGGGTCAGACTAGCGGTCTCCTACAATGAGCAGTTCTTC.

This clone was seen a few times. V gene TRBV7-9 combines with J gene TRBJ2-2; 7 nucleotides agree with TRBD1. Germline loops: CDR1 SEHNR, CDR2 FQNEAQ (reference sequence). The CDR3 totals 16 residues. Trimming took 1 base from V and 0 from J; bases not matched to a gene: 2. CDR3 in amino acids: CASSLGDRTNTGELFF. As DNA, the CDR3 is TGTGCCAGCAGCTTAGGGGACAGAACGAACACCGGGGAGCTGTTTTTT.

The J gene is TRBJ2-7, the V gene TRBV27; TRBD1 agrees at 8 bases. Germline CDR1 MNHEY, CDR2 SMNVEV (reference sequence). V trimming: 6 bases; J trimming: 2 bases; junction bases outside the gene matches: 9. The CDR3 is 15 amino acids. The CDR3 region has the DNA TGTGCCAGCAGCCGGAAGTCGGACAGGGCCTACGAGCAGTACTTC. Its translation is CASSRKSDRAYEQYF.

This chain uses TRBV9 with TRBJ2-5; 9 nucleotides match TRBD1. There are 15 residues in the CDR3. Germline values: CDR1 SGDLS, CDR2 YYNGEE. V was clipped by 1 base and J by 1 base; unmatched bases: 2. The CDR3 sequence is CASSVLTGGQETQYF. For the CDR3, the DNA is TGTGCCAGCAGCGTATTGACAGGGGGCCAAGAGACCCAGTACTTC.